This T cell receptor (beta chain) comes out of a study of T cells in Graves' hyperthyroidism and ophthalmopathy. About the research overall: At the time of initial diagnosis and before any treatment, peripheral blood was collected. Notes on the study in general: Ophthalmopathy could be told apart from stable hyperthyroidism with a 13 V-J model.

This CDR3 has 17 amino acids. Looked up from germline, CDR1 is LGHNT and CDR2 is FRNRAP. With 3 bases removed from V and 4 bases from J, the gap between germline ends came to 21 bases. Researchers defined stable Graves' hyperthyroidism as no ophthalmopathy progression within 18 months. Out of approximately 10 ml of fresh peripheral blood came the PBMCs. Notes on this clonotype: Its antigen is currently unknown.

Using RNA transcripts as the source, TCR beta CDR3 regions were amplified. During a first-round RT-PCR of the TCR CDR3, the HTBI primer set was used. TCRdb reanalysed the multiplex PCR reads using MiXCR and keeps one entry per CDR3 protein. Of about 350,000 distinct CDR3 sequences listed, 11% to 15% are singletons. What was sequenced was blood. The chain uses TRBV12-5 and TRBJ1-1; D perhaps matches TRBD1 (5 bases). The receptor comes from a woman in her twenties or thirties with Graves' hyperthyroidism. The CDR3 is CASGFSGTFLRSTEAFF. The DNA for the CDR3 is TGTGCTAGTGGTTTCTCCGGGACGTTTCTCCGGAGCACTGAAGCTTTCTTT.